A single sample gave rise to the 20 T cell receptor beta chains below, sequenced in a study of blood T cell repertoires in COVID-19. Generated by immunoSEQ multiplex PCR, the TCRdb table keeps only in-frame clones and is missing some. The table records roughly 40,000 clones, more than 65% of them present only once. The specimen sequenced was peripheral blood. All receptors derive from a man of 80 years or more with acute or convalescent COVID-19.

The chain carries TRBV9 and TRBJ2-3; TRBD1 is a possible D gene (5 bases). The CDR3 is 15 amino acids. The V gene lost 0 bases and the J gene lost 3 bases, with 11 bases spanning the gap. Germline V CDR1 and CDR2: SGDLS, YYNGEE. The CDR3 region has the DNA TGTGCCAGCAGCGTAGGGCAGGGAACAACAGATACGCAGTATTTT. Translating gives CASSVGQGTTDTQYF.

The CDR3 sequence: CASSDREGNQPQHF. The CDR3 coding sequence is TGTGCCAGCAGTGACAGGGAGGGCAATCAGCCCCAGCATTTT. The rearrangement joins TRBV2 to TRBJ1-5, with D possibly TRBD1 on 5 matching bases. This CDR3 is 14 amino acids long. Germline assignment: CDR1 SNHLY and CDR2 FYNNEI. The V gene lost 3 bases and the J gene lost 2 bases, with 8 bases spanning the gap. The full variable domain, completed using reference TRBV2 and TRBJ1-5, is EPEVTQTPSHQVTQMGQEVILRCVPISNHLYFYWYRQILGQKVEFLVSFYNNEISEKSEIFDDQFSVERPDGSNFTLKIRSTKLEDSAMYFCASSDREGNQPQHFGDGTRLSIL.

The chain links TRBV3-1 (or the pseudogene TRBV3-2) to TRBJ2-1; TRBD2 aligns across 7 bases. The CDR3 is made up of 15 amino acids. V lost 4 bases and J lost 5; bases outside the gene matches: 8. CDR1 and CDR2 from the germline V gene are LGHDT and YNNKEL (reference sequence). In DNA, the CDR3 is TGTGCCAGCAGCCCGGGGCGAGCGGGAAACAATGAGCAGTTCTTC. Residues: CASSPGRAGNNEQFF.

This chain links TRBV3-1 (or the pseudogene TRBV3-2) with TRBJ2-7; a weak D match, TRBD1 (6 bases). In germline, CDR1 is LGHDT, CDR2 YNNKEL (reference sequence). Trimming shortened V by 4 bases and J by 9 bases, and 16 bases separated the two germline ends. The CDR3 has 13 amino acids. CDR3 nucleotides: TGTGCCAGCAGCCGTACCGGGACAATTGGGCAGTACTTC. It yields the protein CASSRTGTIGQYF.

This sequence joins TRBV7-9 and TRBJ2-5; 8 bases map to TRBD2. Germline V gene data show CDR1 as SEHNR and CDR2 as FQNEAQ (reference sequence). The CDR3 consists of 13 residues. With V trimmed by 4 bases and J by 5 bases, 3 bases remained unmatched. This chain's CDR3 is CASSSTSVETQYF. In DNA form, the CDR3 reads TGTGCCAGCAGCTCGACTAGCGTTGAGACCCAGTACTTC.

This clone came up once. This chain uses TRBV11-2 with TRBJ2-1; 8 bases are shared with TRBD2. V was clipped by 1 base and J by 6 bases; unmatched bases: 5. Germline V gives CDR1 SGHAT, CDR2 FQNNGV. CDR3 size: 15 residues. CDR3: CASSLGAGVGNEQFF. The CDR3 DNA follows: TGTGCCAGCAGCTTAGGAGCGGGAGTGGGCAATGAGCAGTTCTTC. Supplemented by reference TRBV11-2 and TRBJ2-1, the full variable domain reads EAGVAQSPRYKIIEKRQSVAFWCNPISGHATLYWYQQILGQGPKLLIQFQNNGVVDDSQLPKDRFSAERLKGVDSTLKIQPAKLEDSAVYLCASSLGAGVGNEQFFGPGTRLTVL.

The chain joins TRBV2 to TRBJ2-1, with D tentatively TRBD2 (6 bases). V was shortened by 4 bases and J by 3 bases, with 13 bases between the two germline ends. The CDR3 runs 15 residues. The V gene's germline CDR1 is SNHLY and CDR2 FYNNEI. CDR3 sequence reads: CASSGLERLYNEQFF. Written as DNA, the CDR3 is TGTGCCAGCAGTGGACTAGAAAGGCTCTACAATGAGCAGTTCTTC.

This clone has just a few counts. V gene TRBV7-3 combines with J gene TRBJ2-1; a weak D match, TRBD1 (5 bases). V was shortened by 2 bases and J by 4 bases, with 6 bases between the two germline ends. From germline, CDR1 is SGHTA and CDR2 FQGTGA. This CDR3 contains 13 residues. The CDR3 DNA sequence: TGTGCCAGCAGCTTACAGGGATACAATGAGCAGTTCTTC. This codes for CASSLQGYNEQFF.

V gene TRBV7-9 combines with J gene TRBJ2-5; TRBD2 matches 10 bases. CDR1 SEHNR and CDR2 FQNEAQ come from the germline V gene (reference sequence). The CDR3 contains 18 residues. The V segment lost 1 base and the J segment 4 bases; nucleotides outside the gene matches: 12. This chain's CDR3 is CASSLGGTLAGVGETQYF. CDR3 coding DNA: TGTGCCAGCAGCTTAGGCGGAACGCTAGCGGGAGTCGGAGAGACCCAGTACTTC.

This sequence joins TRBV24-1 and TRBJ2-5; the D gene is possibly TRBD2 (6 bases). Germline V lookup: CDR1 KGHDR, CDR2 SFDVKD. Trimming took off 2 bases at V and 5 bases at J, with 20 bases between the two ends. This CDR3 spans 17 amino acids. In nucleotides, the CDR3 is TGTGCCACCAGTGATTCCGGGCCCTGGGACTTAGTGGAGACCCAGTACTTC. The encoded protein is CATSDSGPWDLVETQYF.

The rearrangement links TRBV18 to TRBJ2-7; 7 bases fit TRBD1. The germline V gene encodes CDR1 KGHSH and CDR2 LQKENI. The trim removed 2 bases at V and 5 bases at J, leaving 9 bases unmatched. The CDR3 runs to 15 residues. DNA for the CDR3: TGTGCCAGCTCACCAAGGAGACAGGGCATCCACGAGCAGTACTTC. Translation: CASSPRRQGIHEQYF. Using reference TRBV18 and TRBJ2-7 for the parts outside the CDR3, the full variable domain is NAGVMQNPRHLVRRRGQEARLRCSPMKGHSHVYWYRQLPEEGLKFMVYLQKENIIDESGMPKERFSAEFPKEGPSILRIQQVVRGDSAAYFCASSPRRQGIHEQYFGPGTRLTVT.

The chain combines TRBV18 with TRBJ2-1, with 14 positions matching TRBD2. In germline, CDR1 is KGHSH, CDR2 LQKENI. CDR3 length equals 17 residues. Unmatched junction bases numbered 8, after V lost 1 base and J lost 9 bases. This CDR3 reads CASSPHQGTSGSGEQFF. CDR3 bases: TGTGCCAGCTCACCACACCAGGGGACTAGCGGGAGTGGTGAGCAGTTCTTC.

The CDR3 is CASSTGGAIYGYTF. Here the CDR3 DNA reads TGTGCCAGTAGTACAGGGGGCGCAATCTATGGCTACACCTTC. This sequence joins TRBV19 and TRBJ1-2, with TRBD1 matching 8 bases. After removal of 4 bases from V and 4 bases from J, the junction contained 5 bases not matched to a gene. CDR3 size: 14 residues. CDR1 is LNHDA and CDR2 is SQIVND in the germline V gene (reference sequence).

V gene TRBV6-5 combines with J gene TRBJ2-7; D might be TRBD2 (5 bases). Germline V gene data show CDR1 as MNHEY and CDR2 as SVGAGI. The V end was cut by 10 bases, the J end by 2 bases, with 15 bases between. The CDR3 loop spans 13 amino acids. This chain's CDR3 is CAIRGGVPYEQYF. In DNA form, the CDR3 reads TGTGCCATCCGAGGAGGCGTTCCCTACGAGCAGTACTTC.

This chain joins TRBV5-1 and TRBJ1-1; D may be TRBD1 (5 bases). This CDR3 region has 15 residues. The germline V gene encodes CDR1 SGHRS and CDR2 YFSETQ. V gave up 0 bases and J gave up 4 bases, with 13 bases separating them. The CDR3 protein is CASSLAKGSVTEAFF. CDR3 DNA sequence: TGCGCCAGCAGCTTGGCCAAGGGGTCAGTCACTGAAGCTTTCTTT.

This clone was detected only a few times. The gene calls are TRBV6-5 and TRBJ1-5, with TRBD1 matching over 7 bases. This CDR3 spans 15 amino acids. V shed 6 bases and J 0 bases; nucleotides not matched to a gene: 5. Germline CDR1 and CDR2: MNHEY and SVGAGI. CDR3 in DNA: TGTGCCAGCAGGTTGACAGGGAATAGCAATCAGCCCCAGCATTTT. It specifies CASRLTGNSNQPQHF.

The table lists this clone with a count of one. The V gene is TRBV28, the J gene TRBJ1-5; 10 bases align to TRBD1. There are 14 residues in the CDR3. V trimming: 6 bases; J trimming: 6 bases; junction bases outside the gene matches: 5. CDR1 is MDHEN, CDR2 SYDVKM, per germline. CDR3 loop: CASRGGQGSQPQHF. The CDR3 region has the DNA TGTGCCAGCAGGGGGGGACAGGGGAGTCAGCCCCAGCATTTT.

The gene calls are TRBV3-1 (or the pseudogene TRBV3-2) and TRBJ1-1; D not certain. The CDR3 length is 13 residues. The V end was cut by 1 base, the J end by 2 bases, with 5 bases between. The V gene's germline CDR1 is LGHDT and CDR2 YNNKEL (reference sequence). The CDR3 sequence is CASSQGQNTEAFF. In nucleotides, the CDR3 is TGTGCCAGCAGCCAAGGGCAAAACACTGAAGCTTTCTTT.

This chain uses TRBV2 with TRBJ2-1; the D gene is possibly TRBD2 (5 bases). The CDR3 is 13 residues long. Looked up from germline, CDR1 is SNHLY and CDR2 is FYNNEI. Trimming pared 8 bases from V and 4 bases from J, leaving 12 bases between. CDR3 in DNA: TGTGCCAGCGGGGAGATCAGGTACAATGAGCAGTTCTTC. Translated: CASGEIRYNEQFF.

The chain couples TRBV6-2 or TRBV6-3 to TRBJ1-1; 9 nucleotides line up with TRBD1. The CDR3 has 17 amino acids. The V and J ends lost 2 bases and 0 bases, in that order; junction bases with no gene match: 7. CDR1 is MNHEY and CDR2 is SVGEGT in the germline V gene. In DNA, the CDR3 is TGTGCCAGCAGTTACAGTACAGGGGGCCTGATGAACACTGAAGCTTTCTTT. Translated, it gives CASSYSTGGLMNTEAFF.